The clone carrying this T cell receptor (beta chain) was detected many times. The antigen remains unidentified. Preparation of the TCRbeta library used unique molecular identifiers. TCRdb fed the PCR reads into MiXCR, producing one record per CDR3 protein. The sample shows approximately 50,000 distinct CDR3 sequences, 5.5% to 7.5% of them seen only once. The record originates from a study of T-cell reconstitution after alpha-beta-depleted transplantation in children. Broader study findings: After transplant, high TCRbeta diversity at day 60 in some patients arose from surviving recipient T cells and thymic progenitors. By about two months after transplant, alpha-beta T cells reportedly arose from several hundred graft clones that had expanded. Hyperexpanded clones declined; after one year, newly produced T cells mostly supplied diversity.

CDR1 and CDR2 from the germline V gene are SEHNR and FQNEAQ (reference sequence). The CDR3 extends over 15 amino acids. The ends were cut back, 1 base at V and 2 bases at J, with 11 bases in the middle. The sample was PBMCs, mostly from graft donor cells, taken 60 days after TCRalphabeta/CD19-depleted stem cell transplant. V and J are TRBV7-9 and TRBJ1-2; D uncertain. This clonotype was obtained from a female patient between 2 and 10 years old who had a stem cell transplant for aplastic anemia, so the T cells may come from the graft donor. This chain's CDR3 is CASSLGAWKNYGYTF. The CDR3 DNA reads TGTGCCAGCAGCTTAGGGGCCTGGAAGAACTATGGCTACACCTTC.